The present entry profiles one T cell receptor beta chain with its context. Its antigen remains unknown. Sequencing was performed with immunoSEQ multiplex PCR; in TCRdb, only in-frame clones are kept and a portion is missing. Counted here are just over 90,000 clones, around nine tenths occurring once; the ten biggest clones make up around 4.3%. Germline values: CDR1 SEHNR, CDR2 FQNEAQ (reference sequence). This CDR3 is built from 18 residues. The V segment lost 4 bases and the J segment 3 bases; nucleotides outside the gene matches: 13. The entry originates in a study of identifying expanded T cells in peripheral blood. During the collection period, no donor immune events like infections were recorded. Broader study findings: Two-week clone count variance significantly increased as total template count grew.

Sequences were obtained from blood. The V call is TRBV7-9, the J call TRBJ2-7; 12 bases map to TRBD2. This sequence was found in a person aged 18 to 70 in good health. CDR3 amino acids: CASSSNSFRLAGVYEQYF. CDR3 coding DNA: TGTGCCAGCAGCTCTAACTCATTTCGACTAGCGGGAGTCTACGAGCAGTACTTC.